One sample yielded the 7 T cell receptor beta chains listed below, sequenced in a study of a mutant IDH1 vaccine in newly diagnosed glioma. The sample's time point: week 5, during vaccination. What each vaccine dose contained was 300 ug of mutant IDH1 20-mer peptide, accompanied by topical imiquimod. These receptors' antigens are unknown. Libraries were prepared by immunoSEQ multiplex PCR; TCRdb keeps only in-frame clonotypes and omits some of them. Of fewer than 35,000 clones in the sample, 50% to 60% were seen once. This specimen was PBMCs, taken from a glioma patient whose treatment included an IDH1 peptide vaccine. The receptor source for this set is a woman aged 18 to 35 with glioma.

The chain employs TRBV4-1 and TRBJ1-2; maybe TRBD1 (5 bases). The V end was cut by 1 base, the J end by 7 bases, with 16 bases between. The CDR3 runs 15 residues. From germline, CDR1 is MGHRA and CDR2 YSYEKL. CDR3 bases: TGCGCCAGCAGCCAAGTTCAGGCCGGGGGTCCTGGCTACACCTTC. The encoded protein is CASSQVQAGGPGYTF.

The chain carries TRBV29-1 and TRBJ2-3; D call uncertain. Germline V gives CDR1 SQVTM, CDR2 ANQGSEA. Trimming removed 6 bases from V and 0 bases from J, with 1 base in between. The CDR3 sequence is 10 residues long. The CDR3 region has the DNA TGCAGCGTCAGCACAGATACGCAGTATTTT. Its translation is CSVSTDTQYF.

The rearrangement joins TRBV6-6 to TRBJ1-3, with no clear D. Germline CDR1 MNHNY, CDR2 SVGAGI (reference sequence). V dropped 3 bases and J dropped 0 bases, with 6 bases sitting between them. CDR3 length: 14 amino acids. CDR3: CASSYLSSGNTIYF. Written as DNA, the CDR3 is TGTGCCAGCAGTTATTTAAGCTCTGGAAACACCATATATTTT.

V usage is TRBV7-2 and J usage is TRBJ2-5; D might be TRBD1 or TRBD2, each matching 5 bases. The germline V gene encodes CDR1 SGHTA and CDR2 FQGNSA. Trimming cost V 1 base and J 1 base, with 22 bases left between them. There are 19 residues in the CDR3. In DNA, the CDR3 is TGTGCCAGCAGCTTAGTAGGCGTGGTCACAGTGGGACCCCAAGAGACCCAGTACTTC. Amino acids: CASSLVGVVTVGPQETQYF. Variable domain in full (rest from reference TRBV7-2 and TRBJ2-5): GAGVSQSPSNKVTEKGKDVELRCDPISGHTALYWYRQSLGQGLEFLIYFQGNSAPDKSGLPSDRFSAERTGGSVSTLTIQRTQQEDSAVYLCASSLVGVVTVGPQETQYFGPGTRLLVL.

This rearrangement joins TRBV9 to TRBJ2-7, with D unresolved. The CDR3 spans 15 residues. Germline CDR1 is SGDLS and CDR2 is YYNGEE. V lost 0 bases and J 6 bases, leaving 16 bases between the germline ends. This CDR3 reads CASSVALEQSGEQYF. DNA for the CDR3: TGTGCCAGCAGCGTAGCCTTGGAACAGTCCGGCGAGCAGTACTTC.

The chain recombines TRBV19 with TRBJ2-7, with D perhaps TRBD2 (6 bases). Germline CDR1 is LNHDA and CDR2 is SQIVND (reference sequence). V dropped 6 bases and J dropped 6 bases, with 12 bases sitting between them. The CDR3 is 12 residues long. The CDR3 loop reads CASSESGREQYF. The CDR3 DNA reads TGTGCCAGTAGCGAGAGCGGGCGCGAGCAGTACTTC.

The chain uses TRBV18 and TRBJ1-1; a possible D gene is TRBD1 (6 bases). V lost 4 bases to trimming and J lost 2 bases, with 11 bases between them. Germline lookup yields CDR1 KGHSH and CDR2 LQKENI. The CDR3 consists of 14 residues. The CDR3 here is CASSLRTENTEAFF. DNA for the CDR3: TGTGCCAGCTCACTAAGGACAGAAAACACTGAAGCTTTCTTT.